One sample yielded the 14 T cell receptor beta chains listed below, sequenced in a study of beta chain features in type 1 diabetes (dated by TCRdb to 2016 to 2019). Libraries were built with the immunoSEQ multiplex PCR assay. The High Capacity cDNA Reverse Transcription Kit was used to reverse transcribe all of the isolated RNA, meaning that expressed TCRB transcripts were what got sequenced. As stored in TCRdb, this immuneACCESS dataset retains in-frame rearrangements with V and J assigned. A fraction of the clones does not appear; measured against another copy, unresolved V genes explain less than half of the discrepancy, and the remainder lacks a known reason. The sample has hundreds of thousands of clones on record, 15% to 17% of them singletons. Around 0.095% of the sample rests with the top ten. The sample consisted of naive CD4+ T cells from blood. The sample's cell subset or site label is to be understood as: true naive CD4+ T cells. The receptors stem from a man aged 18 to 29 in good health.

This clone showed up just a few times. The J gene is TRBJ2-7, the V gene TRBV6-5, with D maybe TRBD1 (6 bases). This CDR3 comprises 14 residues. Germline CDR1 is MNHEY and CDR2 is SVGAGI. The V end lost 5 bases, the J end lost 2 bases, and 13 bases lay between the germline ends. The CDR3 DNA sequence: TGTGCCAGCAGTCGCCAACAGGGTACCTACGAGCAGTACTTC. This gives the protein CASSRQQGTYEQYF.

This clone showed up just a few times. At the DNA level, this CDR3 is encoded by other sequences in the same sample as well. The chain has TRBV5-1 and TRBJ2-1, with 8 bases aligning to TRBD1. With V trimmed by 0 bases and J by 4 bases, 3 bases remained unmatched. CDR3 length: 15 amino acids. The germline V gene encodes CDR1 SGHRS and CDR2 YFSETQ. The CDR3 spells CASSLGQGSYNEQFF. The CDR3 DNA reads TGCGCCAGCAGCTTGGGACAGGGGTCTTACAATGAGCAGTTCTTC.

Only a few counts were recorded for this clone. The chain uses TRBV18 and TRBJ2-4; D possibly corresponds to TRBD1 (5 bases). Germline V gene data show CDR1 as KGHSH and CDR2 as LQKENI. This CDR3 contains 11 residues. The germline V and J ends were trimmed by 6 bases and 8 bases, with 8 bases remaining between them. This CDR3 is CASSDRDIQYF. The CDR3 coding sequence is TGTGCCAGCTCCGACAGAGACATTCAGTACTTC. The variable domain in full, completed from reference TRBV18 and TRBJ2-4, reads NAGVMQNPRHLVRRRGQEARLRCSPMKGHSHVYWYRQLPEEGLKFMVYLQKENIIDESGMPKERFSAEFPKEGPSILRIQQVVRGDSAAYFCASSDRDIQYFGAGTRLSVL.

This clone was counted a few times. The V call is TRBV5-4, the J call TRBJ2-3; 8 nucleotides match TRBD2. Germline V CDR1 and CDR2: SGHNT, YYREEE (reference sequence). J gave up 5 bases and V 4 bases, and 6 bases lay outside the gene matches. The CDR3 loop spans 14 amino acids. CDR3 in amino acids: CASSPGTRVDTQYF. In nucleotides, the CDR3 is TGTGCCAGCAGCCCCGGGACTAGGGTAGATACGCAGTATTTT.

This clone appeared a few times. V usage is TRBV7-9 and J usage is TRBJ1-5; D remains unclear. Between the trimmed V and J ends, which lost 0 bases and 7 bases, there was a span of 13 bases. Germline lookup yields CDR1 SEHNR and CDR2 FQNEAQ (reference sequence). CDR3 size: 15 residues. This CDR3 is CASSLAPGPPQPQHF. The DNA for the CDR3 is TGTGCCAGCAGCTTAGCCCCAGGTCCCCCCCAGCCCCAGCATTTT.

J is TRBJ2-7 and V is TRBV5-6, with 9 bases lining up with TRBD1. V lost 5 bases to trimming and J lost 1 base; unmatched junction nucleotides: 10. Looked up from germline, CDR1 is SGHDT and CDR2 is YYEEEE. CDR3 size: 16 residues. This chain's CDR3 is CASRHFSGQGSYEQYF. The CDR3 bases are TGTGCCAGCAGACACTTCTCCGGACAGGGGTCCTACGAGCAGTACTTC.

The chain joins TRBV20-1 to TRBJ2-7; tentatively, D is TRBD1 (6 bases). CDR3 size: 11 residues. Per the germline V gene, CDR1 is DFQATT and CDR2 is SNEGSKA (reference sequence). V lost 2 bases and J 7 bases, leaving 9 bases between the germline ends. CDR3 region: CSARTDREQYF. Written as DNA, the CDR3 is TGCAGTGCTAGAACTGACAGGGAGCAGTACTTC.

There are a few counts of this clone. The CDR3 coding sequence is TGCGCCAGCAGCCAAGATAACCCTATAAGATACAATGAGCAGTTCTTC. It translates to CASSQDNPIRYNEQFF. The rearrangement links TRBV4-3 to TRBJ2-1; D ambiguous. This CDR3 is built from 16 residues. Between the trimmed V and J ends, which lost 0 bases and 4 bases, there was a span of 13 bases. Per the germline V gene, CDR1 is LGHNA and CDR2 is YSLEER.

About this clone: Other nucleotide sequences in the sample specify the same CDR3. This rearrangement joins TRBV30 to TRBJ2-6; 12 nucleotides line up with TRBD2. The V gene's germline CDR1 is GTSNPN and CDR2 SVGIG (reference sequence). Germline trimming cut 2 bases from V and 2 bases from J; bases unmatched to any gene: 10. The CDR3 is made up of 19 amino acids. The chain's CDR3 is CAWSPLAGGLSPGANVLTF. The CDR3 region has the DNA TGTGCCTGGAGTCCGCTAGCGGGGGGGCTGAGCCCTGGGGCCAACGTCCTGACTTTC.

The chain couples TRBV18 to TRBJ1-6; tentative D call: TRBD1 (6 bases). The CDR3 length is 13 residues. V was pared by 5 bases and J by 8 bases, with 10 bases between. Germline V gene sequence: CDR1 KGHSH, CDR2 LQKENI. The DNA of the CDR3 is TGTGCCAGCTCATCAGGGGTGGATTCACCCCTCCACTTT. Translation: CASSSGVDSPLHF.

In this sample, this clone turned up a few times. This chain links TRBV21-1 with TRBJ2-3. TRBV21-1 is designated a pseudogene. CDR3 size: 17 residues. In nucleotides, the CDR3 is TGTGCCAGCAGCACCCGGGACGATCCGACTAGCACAGATACGCAGTATTTT. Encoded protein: CASSTRDDPTSTDTQYF.

In DNA, the CDR3 is TGTGCCAGCAGCGCCGACGGTCTGGCTTTCTTT. Residues: CASSADGLAFF. The genes are TRBV5-4 and TRBJ1-1; D gene ambiguous. The CDR3 is 11 residues long. Trimming cost V 4 bases and J 11 bases, with 12 bases left between them. Looked up from germline, CDR1 is SGHNT and CDR2 is YYREEE (reference sequence).

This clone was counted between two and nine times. The chain's CDR3 is CASSQLLPFFKPQHF. The CDR3 DNA is TGCGCCAGCAGCCAGCTTTTACCGTTTTTTAAGCCCCAGCATTTT. The gene calls are TRBV4-1 and TRBJ1-5; no firm D call. Germline loops: CDR1 MGHRA, CDR2 YSYEKL. Trimming removed 3 bases from V and 8 bases from J, with 17 bases in between. The CDR3 loop spans 15 amino acids.

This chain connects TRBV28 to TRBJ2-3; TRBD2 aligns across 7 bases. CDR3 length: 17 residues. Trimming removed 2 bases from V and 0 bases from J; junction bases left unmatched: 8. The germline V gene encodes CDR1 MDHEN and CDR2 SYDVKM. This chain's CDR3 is CASSLTASGGSTDTQYF. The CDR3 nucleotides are TGTGCCAGCAGTTTAACGGCTAGCGGCGGTAGCACAGATACGCAGTATTTT.